These 3 T cell receptor beta chains were sequenced from one sample in a study of blood T cells in healthy people across ages. PCR was performed a second time for about 6 to 12 cycles using a sample-barcoded 5' primer and a J-beta primer mix. TCRdb passed the 5' RACE reads through MiXCR, listing each CDR3 protein once. Of about 1,500,000 distinct CDR3 sequences detected, roughly 27% appear once; the ten largest clones hold 7.7%. The sequenced material came from blood. The receptors stem from a woman aged 30 to 39 in good health.

The table lists this clonotype with a few counts. This chain joins TRBV20-1 and TRBJ1-1; D is unclear. CDR1 is DFQATT and CDR2 is SNEGSKA in the germline V gene (reference sequence). V lost 0 bases and J 8 bases, leaving 13 bases between the germline ends. The CDR3 consists of 13 residues. The CDR3 DNA reads TGCAGTGCTAGAGATCAGAGAGCGGGAGAAGCTTTCTTT. This gives the protein CSARDQRAGEAFF.

With regard to this clonotype: Sequence at one end of the junction differs from germline and may be a read error. The chain carries TRBV7-2 and TRBJ2-6; the D is unclear. Germline V gene sequence: CDR1 SGHTA, CDR2 FQGNSA. The CDR3 totals 14 residues. CDR3 in DNA: TGTGCCAGCAGCTCCCCCTCTGAGGCCAACGTCCTGACTTTC. Translated, it gives CASSSPSEANVLTF.

The chain employs TRBV5-6 and TRBJ1-5; D is unresolved. CDR1 SGHDT and CDR2 YYEEEE come from the germline V gene. The CDR3 loop spans 16 amino acids. Trimming shortened V by 4 bases and J by 0 bases, and 14 bases separated the two germline ends. CDR3 loop: CASSLQYGYSNQPQHF. CDR3 bases: TGTGCCAGCAGCCTACAGTATGGGTATAGCAATCAGCCCCAGCATTTT.